This T cell receptor (beta chain) was obtained from a study of tumor-infiltrating lymphocytes in oesophageal squamous cell carcinoma. The junction had 8 bases not matched to a gene; V was cut back by 3 bases and J by 2 bases. The CDR3 has 16 residues. TCRdb reprocessed the PCR reads with MiXCR, giving one entry per CDR3 protein. The profile shows about 18,000 distinct CDR3 sequences, about 40% of them singletons. The sequenced sample was blood. This chain links TRBV12-3 or TRBV12-4 with TRBJ2-7; 9 bases fit TRBD2. The source is a female donor with esophageal squamous cell carcinoma. The CDR3 here is CASSFGPTSGTYEQYF. DNA of the CDR3: TGTGCCAGCAGTTTCGGTCCGACTAGCGGAACCTACGAGCAGTACTTC.